This T cell receptor (beta chain) is from a study of cytomegalovirus exposure and HLA in healthy donors. Assay: immunoSEQ multiplex PCR; the TCRdb copy retains only in-frame clones and omits some. The sample lists under 200,000 clones, 95% to 97% seen once, with roughly 1% in the top ten. The germline V gene has CDR1 SGHRS and CDR2 YFSETQ. This CDR3 has 13 residues. V trimming: 2 bases; J trimming: 3 bases; junction bases outside the gene matches: 2. The sequence was obtained from a woman under 30 in good health and CMV-seronegative. The sequencing input was PBMCs. The rearrangement links TRBV5-1 to TRBJ2-7, with 7 bases identical to TRBD2. CDR3 in DNA: TGCGCCAGCAGCTTAGGGACTAACTACGAGCAGTACTTC. It specifies CASSLGTNYEQYF.